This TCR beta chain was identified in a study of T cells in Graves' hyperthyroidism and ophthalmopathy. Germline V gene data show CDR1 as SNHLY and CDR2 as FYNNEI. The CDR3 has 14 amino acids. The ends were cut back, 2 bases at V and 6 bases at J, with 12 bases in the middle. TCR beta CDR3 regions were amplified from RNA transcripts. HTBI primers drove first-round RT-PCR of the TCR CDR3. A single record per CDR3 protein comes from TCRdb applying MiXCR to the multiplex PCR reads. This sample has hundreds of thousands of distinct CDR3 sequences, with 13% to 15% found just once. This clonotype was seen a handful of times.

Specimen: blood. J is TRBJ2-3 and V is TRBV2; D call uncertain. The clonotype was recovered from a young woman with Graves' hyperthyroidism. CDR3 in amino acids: CASSERMGSDTQYF. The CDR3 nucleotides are TGTGCCAGCAGTGAACGGATGGGATCGGATACGCAGTATTTT.